This TCR beta chain was found in a study of T cell changes during pregnancy in multiple sclerosis. Sequencing used immunoSEQ multiplex PCR; TCRdb keeps in-frame clones, though not all of them. The sample has tens of thousands of clones, around 90% seen once. The CDR3 totals 16 residues. The V gene lost 4 bases and the J gene lost 10 bases, with 25 bases spanning the gap. Germline V lookup: CDR1 SGHAT, CDR2 FQNNGV. This clonotype originated in a female donor with multiple sclerosis, enrolled in a pregnancy study. The specimen comprised CD4+ T cells from peripheral blood mononuclear cells, sampled before pregnancy. The chain has TRBV11-2 and TRBJ1-1, with D perhaps matching TRBD1 (5 bases). For the CDR3, the DNA is TGTGCCAGCAGCTGGGAGAGTGGGACGGGAGGAATGGCAGCTTTCTTT. Protein: CASSWESGTGGMAAFF. The whole variable domain, remainder taken from reference TRBV11-2 and TRBJ1-1, is EAGVAQSPRYKIIEKRQSVAFWCNPISGHATLYWYQQILGQGPKLLIQFQNNGVVDDSQLPKDRFSAERLKGVDSTLKIQPAKLEDSAVYLCASSWESGTGGMAAFFGQGTRLTVV.